These 8 T cell receptor beta chains share one sample of origin, sequenced in a study of quantifying T cell responses using KT2 cells. The wider study: RNA was reverse transcribed with TCR alpha and beta constant-region primers.

A single-stranded UMI oligo with SP2 sequence was ligated to cDNA 3' ends. An equimolar mix of RC1.1 and RC1.2 primed the beta chain across TRBC1 and TRBC2. Via MiXCR, TCRdb re-called the UMI-ligation and nested PCR reads, giving one row per CDR3 protein. The repertoire holds approximately 41,000 distinct CDR3 sequences, about 18% seen once, with roughly two fifths in the top ten. Material: PBMCs spiked with cells of the T cell clone KT2. Source of these receptors: a human donor.

This clonotype came up a few times. The chain combines TRBV20-1 with TRBJ1-4; TRBD1 matches at 7 bases. CDR3 length equals 17 residues. In germline, CDR1 is DFQATT, CDR2 SNEGSKA (reference sequence). V was clipped by 6 bases and J by 0 bases; unmatched bases: 13. CDR3 DNA sequence: TGCAGTGCCCTGACTTGGACAGGAATTGCAACTAATGAAAAACTGTTTTTT. Translated: CSALTWTGIATNEKLFF.

This clonotype was seen ten or more times. The chain joins TRBV27 to TRBJ2-5, with 8 bases matching TRBD1. Losses at the gene ends were 5 bases for V and 4 bases for J; bases not matched to a gene: 3. The CDR3 is made up of 13 amino acids. CDR1 is MNHEY and CDR2 is SMNVEV in the germline V gene (reference sequence). CDR3 residues: CASSTGGRETQYF. Here the CDR3 DNA reads TGTGCCAGCAGTACAGGGGGACGAGAGACCCAGTACTTC.

The chain combines TRBV12-3 or TRBV12-4 with TRBJ2-1; TRBD2 matches at 9 bases. Losses at the gene ends were 8 bases for V and 5 bases for J; bases not matched to a gene: 4. The CDR3 has 13 residues. The CDR3 nucleotides are TGTGCCAGCGTCAGACTAGCGGACAATGAGCAGTTCTTC. Its translation: CASVRLADNEQFF.

This clonotype has only a few counts. The chain is built from TRBV7-2 and TRBJ2-7, with D perhaps TRBD1 (6 bases). The CDR3 totals 15 residues. The germline gives CDR1 SGHTA, CDR2 FQGNSA. The germline V and J ends were trimmed by 2 bases and 3 bases, with 14 bases remaining between them. CDR3 in amino acids: CASSLSQGSDYEQYF. The CDR3 DNA reads as TGTGCCAGCAGCTTAAGTCAGGGGTCAGACTACGAGCAGTACTTC.

This clonotype occurred a few times. This chain uses TRBV6-5 with TRBJ2-6; a possible D gene is TRBD1 (6 bases). V was trimmed by 5 bases and J by 4 bases, leaving 12 bases between them. Germline-derived CDR1 and CDR2 are MNHEY and SVGAGI. This CDR3 is built from 15 residues. The CDR3 DNA follows: TGTGCCAGCAGTAACAGGGTTACCGGGGCCAACGTCCTGACTTTC. Translated: CASSNRVTGANVLTF.

This clonotype was counted only a few times. This chain links TRBV12-3 or TRBV12-4 with TRBJ2-3, with D hard to call. Trimming took 1 base from V and 1 from J, leaving 9 bases between them. The CDR3 contains 15 residues. This CDR3 is CASSLDGSRTDTQYF. CDR3 DNA sequence: TGTGCCAGCAGTTTAGATGGATCCCGCACAGATACGCAGTATTTT.

This clonotype has at least ten counts. The chain combines TRBV20-1 with TRBJ2-3, with 10 bases identical to TRBD1. The CDR3 consists of 16 residues. With V trimmed by 0 bases and J by 4 bases, 7 bases remained unmatched. The germline gives CDR1 DFQATT, CDR2 SNEGSKA (reference sequence). CDR3 region: CSAREETGGASDTQYF. In nucleotides, the CDR3 is TGCAGTGCTAGAGAGGAGACAGGGGGCGCTTCAGATACGCAGTATTTT.

This clonotype came up many times. The chain couples TRBV7-3 to TRBJ2-1; tentatively, D is TRBD1 (7 bases). Germline-derived CDR1 and CDR2 are SGHTA and FQGTGA. CDR3 length: 14 amino acids. Trimming shortened V by 5 bases and J by 7 bases, and 15 bases separated the two germline ends. This CDR3 is CASSLGQGGNEQFF. The DNA for the CDR3 is TGTGCCAGCAGCCTGGGGCAGGGGGGAAATGAGCAGTTCTTC.